The 20 T cell receptor beta chains reported below all come from one sample, sequenced in a study of cytomegalovirus exposure and HLA in healthy donors. This table comes from immunoSEQ multiplex PCR, and its TCRdb copy is limited to in-frame clones, with some not included. The sample comprises roughly 270,000 clones, roughly 90% of which are singletons, and approximately 0.88% rests with the top ten. The source material was PBMCs. The receptor set was obtained from a woman younger than 30 in good health and CMV-seronegative.

The rearrangement joins TRBV7-2 to TRBJ2-1; possible D gene TRBD2, 6 bases. The CDR3 totals 13 residues. V lost 6 bases and J 3 bases, leaving 9 bases between the germline ends. CDR1 is SGHTA and CDR2 is FQGNSA in the germline V gene. The CDR3 spells CASRSGLYNEQFF. The CDR3 region has the DNA TGTGCCAGCAGGTCGGGACTCTACAATGAGCAGTTCTTC.

The V call is TRBV11-2, the J call TRBJ2-7; 7 bases agree with TRBD1. V gave up 5 bases and J gave up 2 bases; unmatched junction bases: 12. This CDR3 comprises 16 residues. Germline V gene lookup returns CDR1 SGHAT and CDR2 FQNNGV. For the CDR3, the DNA is TGTGCCAGCAGCCCAATCTGGGGGCAGGGGGCCTACGAGCAGTACTTC. Protein product: CASSPIWGQGAYEQYF.

V gene TRBV19 combines with J gene TRBJ1-2; 7 nucleotides agree with TRBD1. Per the germline V gene, CDR1 is LNHDA and CDR2 is SQIVND (reference sequence). The junction had 12 bases not matched to a gene; V was cut back by 5 bases and J by 0 bases. The CDR3 extends over 17 amino acids. CDR3 DNA sequence: TGTGCCAGTAGTCCCCAGGACAGGATATTAGCTAACTATGGCTACACCTTC. Encoded protein: CASSPQDRILANYGYTF.

This chain joins TRBV28 and TRBJ2-4, with D perhaps TRBD1 (6 bases). Deletions cut 3 bases from V and 7 bases from J, with 7 bases between. CDR1 is MDHEN, CDR2 SYDVKM, per germline. The CDR3 sequence is 12 residues long. CDR3 amino acids: CASSFQGNIQYF. For the CDR3, the DNA is TGTGCCAGCAGTTTCCAGGGGAACATTCAGTACTTC.

Points on this clone: The junction does not match germline at one end; this may be a read error. V gene TRBV29-1 combines with J gene TRBJ2-1; 14 bases fit TRBD2. CDR3 size: 16 residues. Germline V lookup: CDR1 SQVTM, CDR2 ANQGSEA. CDR3 DNA: TGCAGCGTGGAAGGACTAGCGGGAGGAACCTACAATGAGCAGTTCTTC. It codes for CSVEGLAGGTYNEQFF.

This sequence joins TRBV14 and TRBJ2-1, with D hard to call. V lost 2 bases and J lost 10, with 12 bases in between. This CDR3 has 13 amino acids. Germline CDR1 and CDR2: SGHDN and FVKESK. The CDR3 here is CASSQLPGYEQFF. CDR3 in DNA: TGTGCCAGCAGCCAACTCCCCGGGTACGAGCAGTTCTTC. The variable domain in full, with the rest retrieved from reference TRBV14 and TRBJ2-1, is EAGVTQFPSHSVIEKGQTVTLRCDPISGHDNLYWYRRVMGKEIKFLLHFVKESKQDESGMPNNRFLAERTGGTYSTLKVQPAELEDSGVYFCASSQLPGYEQFFGPGTRLTVL.

The chain combines TRBV4-1 with TRBJ2-7; TRBD2 might be the D (6 bases). This CDR3 comprises 17 residues. Germline loops: CDR1 MGHRA, CDR2 YSYEKL. Trimming stripped 4 bases from V and 2 bases from J, with 21 bases between. CDR3 amino acids: CASSPGPLAEVPYEQYF. For the CDR3, the DNA is TGCGCCAGCAGCCCCGGACCCTTAGCGGAGGTACCCTACGAGCAGTACTTC.

J is TRBJ1-2 and V is TRBV11-2; perhaps TRBD1 as D (5 bases). Germline lookup yields CDR1 SGHAT and CDR2 FQNNGV. The CDR3 has 17 residues. Trimming cost V 6 bases and J 4 bases, with 24 bases left between them. The CDR3 DNA is TGTGCCAGCAGTAGCTTATCGTTTGCGGCAGGGCCCTATGGCTACACCTTC. Translation gives CASSSLSFAAGPYGYTF.

The chain links TRBV11-1 to TRBJ1-1; D might be TRBD1 (5 bases). Germline loops: CDR1 SGHAT, CDR2 FQDESV (reference sequence). V shed 5 bases and J shed 4 bases, with 11 bases lying between them. CDR3 size: 13 residues. The CDR3 loop reads CASSVAGGTEAFF. In DNA form, the CDR3 reads TGTGCCAGCAGCGTGGCCGGGGGCACTGAAGCTTTCTTT.

The V and J genes are TRBV9 and TRBJ2-2, with TRBD2 matching over 9 bases. V dropped 6 bases and J dropped 0; count of bases not matched to a gene: 6. CDR3 size: 16 residues. Germline V gene sequence: CDR1 SGDLS, CDR2 YYNGEE. The CDR3 reads CASNVAGGPNTGELFF. The CDR3, as DNA: TGTGCCAGCAACGTGGCGGGAGGGCCGAACACCGGGGAGCTGTTTTTT.

The chain is built from TRBV28 and TRBJ1-5; TRBD1 agrees at 9 bases. The trim removed 5 bases at V and 6 bases at J, leaving 11 bases unmatched. This CDR3 is built from 16 residues. Germline V gene data show CDR1 as MDHEN and CDR2 as SYDVKM. The CDR3 here is CASSPPGQGLGQPQHF. For the CDR3, the DNA is TGTGCCAGCAGTCCCCCGGGACAGGGATTGGGTCAGCCCCAGCATTTT.

This sequence joins TRBV4-1 and TRBJ2-5; no clear D gene. The length of the CDR3 is 15 residues. V lost 0 bases and J 5 bases, leaving 13 bases between the germline ends. The germline V gene encodes CDR1 MGHRA and CDR2 YSYEKL. The CDR3 DNA is TGCGCCAGCAGCCAAGAGTATCTGGAAGCGGAGACCCAGTACTTC. Residues: CASSQEYLEAETQYF.

The CDR3 is CASRTTPLGLEQYF. For the CDR3, the DNA is TGTGCCAGCAGAACAACCCCCCTGGGACTCGAGCAGTACTTC. This chain joins TRBV6-5 and TRBJ2-7, with D perhaps TRBD2 (6 bases). The CDR3 length is 14 residues. Trimming removed 6 bases from V and 6 bases from J, with 18 bases in between. Germline assignment: CDR1 MNHEY and CDR2 SVGAGI.

CDR3 in amino acids: CATSRDYGGSSYEQYF. CDR3 nucleotides: TGTGCCACCAGCAGAGATTACGGAGGGAGCTCCTACGAGCAGTACTTC. This rearrangement joins TRBV15 to TRBJ2-7, with D possibly TRBD2 on 6 matching bases. Looked up from germline, CDR1 is LNHNV and CDR2 is YYDKDF (reference sequence). The CDR3 sequence is 16 residues long. V was cut by 0 bases and J by 0 bases, with 12 bases left in between.

The chain links TRBV7-9 to TRBJ1-5; 8 bases are a match to TRBD1. The V gene's germline CDR1 is SEHNR and CDR2 FQNEAQ (reference sequence). This CDR3 has 15 amino acids. V trimming: 5 bases; J trimming: 5 bases; junction bases outside the gene matches: 8. In DNA, the CDR3 is TGTGCCAGCAGCCCGCCCGGACAGGGTCATCAGCCCCAGCATTTT. It is translated as CASSPPGQGHQPQHF.

The CDR3 DNA reads as TGTGCCAGCGGCCCCGTCCTCCGCTATGGCTACACCTTC. It encodes CASGPVLRYGYTF. This rearrangement joins TRBV2 to TRBJ1-2; unclear D gene. This CDR3 has 13 residues. CDR1 is SNHLY, CDR2 FYNNEI, per germline. Trimming stripped 8 bases from V and 4 bases from J, with 14 bases between.

The chain combines TRBV5-6 with TRBJ1-5; D might be TRBD1 (5 bases). The germline CDR1 and CDR2 sequences are SGHDT and YYEEEE. The germline V and J ends were trimmed by 4 bases and 3 bases, with 14 bases remaining between them. This CDR3 has 15 residues. CDR3 residues: CASSQGYRTNQPQHF. The CDR3, as DNA: TGTGCCAGCAGCCAGGGTTACAGAACCAATCAGCCCCAGCATTTT.

The chain uses TRBV9 and TRBJ1-6, with unresolved D. Trimming left V 0 bases short and J 0 bases short, with 13 bases between. Germline assignment: CDR1 SGDLS and CDR2 YYNGEE. This CDR3 spans 18 amino acids. The CDR3, as DNA: TGTGCCAGCAGCGTAGGTCCCCAACGGAGCTCCTATAATTCACCCCTCCACTTT. Translated: CASSVGPQRSSYNSPLHF.

A single count supports this clone. The V and J genes are TRBV27 and TRBJ1-1; D is uncertain. From germline, CDR1 is MNHEY and CDR2 SMNVEV (reference sequence). The CDR3 contains 14 residues. V was shortened by 6 bases and J by 1 base, with 12 bases between the two germline ends. CDR3 in DNA: TGTGCCAGCAGGTCCGCGCTCAAGAACACTGAAGCTTTCTTT. It encodes CASRSALKNTEAFF.

Details on this clone: The sample carries other DNA sequences with the same CDR3. The rearrangement joins TRBV9 to TRBJ2-3; 9 nucleotides agree with TRBD2. The CDR3 sequence is 15 residues long. From germline, CDR1 is SGDLS and CDR2 YYNGEE. With V trimmed by 0 bases and J by 4 bases, 3 bases remained unmatched. CDR3 amino acids: CASSVVAGGPDTQYF. The CDR3 DNA is TGTGCCAGCAGCGTAGTGGCGGGAGGGCCAGATACGCAGTATTTT.